Following are 24 T cell receptor beta chains from one sample sequenced in a study of T cells after yellow fever vaccination. One entry per CDR3 protein, called by TCRdb with MiXCR from the 5' RACE reads. There are hundreds of thousands of distinct CDR3 sequences in the sample; approximately 18% occur only once, and roughly a sixth lies in the top ten. The sequencing used PBMCs, collected before the yellow fever booster vaccination. These receptors all stem from a man aged 18-30 years who received the YFV17D yellow fever vaccine.

As concerns this clonotype: At one boundary the junction diverges from the germline segment, which might be a read error. The chain uses TRBV4-1 and TRBJ2-5, with a tentative D call TRBD1 (5 bases). CDR3 length: 16 residues. CDR1 MGHRA and CDR2 YSYEKL come from the germline V gene. CDR3 in DNA: TGCGACAGCAGCCAAGACAGTGGGCAGGGCTTGGAGACCCAGTACTTC. Its protein product is CDSSQDSGQGLETQYF.

This clonotype was recorded a few times. V gene TRBV5-5 combines with J gene TRBJ1-1; D call uncertain. The germline V and J ends were trimmed by 3 bases and 0 bases, with 18 bases remaining between them. The germline V gene has CDR1 SGHKS and CDR2 YYEKEE (reference sequence). The CDR3 is 17 residues long. CDR3 nucleotides: TGTGCCAGCAGCTGGATCGGCGGAAGGACGGTGAACACTGAAGCTTTCTTT. Translating it yields CASSWIGGRTVNTEAFF.

This clonotype was counted only a few times. The V and J genes are TRBV29-1 and TRBJ1-1; D gene unclear. The CDR3 is made up of 12 amino acids. Trimming cost V 4 bases and J 5 bases, with 11 bases left between them. Germline CDR1 SQVTM, CDR2 ANQGSEA. CDR3 loop: CSVVTGGTEAFF. CDR3 sequence (DNA): TGCAGCGTTGTCACGGGAGGGACTGAAGCTTTCTTT.

Of note for this clonotype: Given a much more abundant clone one base away, this may be a read error. V is TRBV4-2 and J is TRBJ1-1, with TRBD1 matching over 9 bases. This CDR3 spans 15 amino acids. CDR1 LGHNA and CDR2 YNFKEQ come from the germline V gene. The CDR3 protein is CAISRTGTGKTEAFF. CDR3 DNA sequence: TGTGCCATCAGCCGGACCGGGACAGGGAAAACTGAAGCTTTCTTT.

This clonotype was seen only a few times. This chain links TRBV20-1 with TRBJ1-1; no reliable D call. Germline V lookup: CDR1 DFQATT, CDR2 SNEGSKA (reference sequence). The V and J ends lost 3 bases and 0 bases respectively, with 8 bases between them. The CDR3 covers 13 residues. The CDR3 sequence: CSASRGLNTEAFF. For the CDR3, the DNA is TGCAGTGCTAGCCGCGGATTGAACACTGAAGCTTTCTTT.

The rearrangement links TRBV5-1 to TRBJ2-7; 9 nucleotides agree with TRBD1. The junction had 8 bases not matched to a gene; V was cut back by 7 bases and J by 3 bases. CDR3 length: 14 amino acids. Germline-derived CDR1 and CDR2 are SGHRS and YFSETQ. CDR3 residues: CASLGTGTGYEQYV. DNA for the CDR3: TGCGCCAGCCTGGGGACAGGGACGGGCTACGAGCAGTACGTC.

This clonotype appeared a few times. The chain links TRBV10-3 to TRBJ2-7; D is ambiguous. The V and J ends lost 5 bases and 4 bases respectively, with 6 bases between them. Germline-derived CDR1 and CDR2 are ENHRY and SYGVKD. The CDR3 is 11 residues long. The CDR3 region has the DNA TGTGCCATCAGTAGTGGTTACGAGCAGTACGTC. Residues: CAISSGYEQYV.

This clonotype was recorded many times. The rearrangement joins TRBV29-1 to TRBJ2-1, with D perhaps matching TRBD1 (6 bases). Between the trimmed V and J ends, which lost 7 bases and 2 bases, there was a span of 24 bases. This CDR3 has 17 residues. CDR1 SQVTM and CDR2 ANQGSEA come from the germline V gene. CDR3 DNA sequence: TGCAGCGACTGTAGGGGGACGAGACCCGGAGCCTACAATGAGCAGTTCTTC. Translation gives CSDCRGTRPGAYNEQFF.

This clonotype was observed a few times. The chain is built from TRBV3-1 and TRBJ1-1; perhaps TRBD1 as D (5 bases). CDR3 length: 13 amino acids. Germline CDR1 is LGHDT and CDR2 is YNNKEL (reference sequence). Between the trimmed V and J ends, which lost 0 bases and 12 bases, there was a span of 14 bases. DNA for the CDR3: TGTGCCAGCAGCCAAGAGTTTAGGGGTAAGACTTTCTTT. The encoded protein is CASSQEFRGKTFF.

This clonotype was seen a few times. The V gene is TRBV28, the J gene TRBJ2-6; TRBD1 matches at 7 bases. The trim removed 1 base at V and 4 bases at J, leaving 7 bases unmatched. This CDR3 is built from 17 residues. CDR1 is MDHEN and CDR2 is SYDVKM in the germline V gene. CDR3 in DNA: TGTGCCAGCAGTTTATCTGAGGGGGCTGCCGGGGCCAACGTCCTGACTTTC. Translating it yields CASSLSEGAAGANVLTF. The whole variable domain, filled in from reference TRBV28 and TRBJ2-6, reads DVKVTQSSRYLVKRTGEKVFLECVQDMDHENMFWYRQDPGLGLRLIYFSYDVKMKEKGDIPEGYSVSREKKERFSLILESASTNQTSMYLCASSLSEGAAGANVLTFGAGSRLTVL.

This clonotype was observed a handful of times. J is TRBJ2-7 and V is TRBV7-2, with D unresolved. From germline, CDR1 is SGHTA and CDR2 FQGNSA. V dropped 4 bases and J dropped 5 bases, with 12 bases sitting between them. The CDR3 runs 13 residues. The CDR3 protein is CASSWYRADEQYF. The CDR3 DNA reads TGTGCCAGCAGCTGGTACCGGGCTGACGAGCAGTACTTC.

This clonotype was seen more than once but under ten times. The CDR3: CASSLVGSAGTQYF. The CDR3 nucleotides are TGTGCCAGCAGCTTAGTGGGCTCCGCGGGGACCCAGTACTTC. This sequence joins TRBV7-2 and TRBJ2-5; maybe TRBD2 (5 bases). Trimming took 1 base from V and 7 from J, leaving 13 bases between them. The CDR3 totals 14 residues. Germline CDR1 and CDR2: SGHTA and FQGNSA.

The chain joins TRBV12-3 or TRBV12-4 to TRBJ1-2, with D possibly TRBD1 on 6 matching bases. The CDR3 is made up of 14 amino acids. V was pared by 7 bases and J by 7 bases, with 19 bases between. This chain's CDR3 is CASMRGQLIGGYTF. The DNA for the CDR3 is TGTGCCAGCATGCGGGGGCAGTTAATAGGTGGCTACACCTTC.

This clonotype appeared a few times. V gene TRBV7-9 combines with J gene TRBJ2-5; TRBD2 is a possible D gene (5 bases). The CDR3 is 16 residues long. V lost 2 bases and J lost 0, with 13 bases in between. Germline-derived CDR1 and CDR2 are SEHNR and FQNEAQ (reference sequence). The CDR3 DNA follows: TGTGCCAGCAGCTTATCTAGCAGCGTCCACCAAGAGACCCAGTACTTC. Translating gives CASSLSSSVHQETQYF.

The J gene is TRBJ1-4, the V gene TRBV7-9; D uncertain. V shed 5 bases and J shed 6 bases, with 16 bases lying between them. In germline, CDR1 is SEHNR, CDR2 FQNEAQ (reference sequence). CDR3 size: 15 residues. The CDR3 nucleotides are TGTGCCAGCAGCCTCGTCTCGGGGTTTGATGAAAAACTGTTTTTT. This encodes CASSLVSGFDEKLFF.

The chain joins TRBV15 to TRBJ2-7, with TRBD2 identical over 10 bases. The CDR3 has 16 amino acids. Germline assignment: CDR1 LNHNV and CDR2 YYDKDF (reference sequence). Losses at the gene ends were 6 bases for V and 2 bases for J; bases not matched to a gene: 10. The CDR3 protein is CATSPSGGMRTYEQYF. The DNA for the CDR3 is TGTGCCACCAGTCCTAGCGGGGGTATGCGCACCTACGAGCAGTACTTC.

The table lists this clonotype with a few counts. This chain connects TRBV2 to TRBJ2-1, with D perhaps matching TRBD2 (5 bases). V was trimmed by 5 bases and J by 6 bases, leaving 14 bases between them. CDR3 length equals 14 residues. CDR1 is SNHLY and CDR2 is FYNNEI in the germline V gene. For the CDR3, the DNA is TGTGCCAGCAGTACCGGGATCTTGGGCAATGAGCAGTTCTTC. Amino acid sequence: CASSTGILGNEQFF.

A few counts support this clonotype. The V and J genes are TRBV20-1 and TRBJ1-5; 8 bases are a match to TRBD1. CDR3 size: 14 residues. Trimming took 2 bases from V and 5 from J; bases not matched to a gene: 5. Germline-derived CDR1 and CDR2 are DFQATT and SNEGSKA (reference sequence). Written as DNA, the CDR3 is TGCAGTGCTAGACAGGGGGCAAGGGATCAGCCCCAGCATTTT. This encodes CSARQGARDQPQHF.

This clonotype was counted between two and nine times. This chain joins TRBV5-1 and TRBJ2-7; 10 nucleotides align to TRBD2. The CDR3 is made up of 15 amino acids. V shed 2 bases, J shed 3 bases, and the junction held 5 bases outside the gene matches. CDR1 is SGHRS and CDR2 is YFSETQ in the germline V gene. The CDR3 here is CASSLDSGGYYEQYF. CDR3 in DNA: TGCGCCAGCAGCTTAGATAGCGGGGGGTACTACGAGCAGTACTTC.

V is TRBV7-2 and J is TRBJ2-3; 8 bases agree with TRBD2. The V segment lost 1 base and the J segment 4 bases; nucleotides outside the gene matches: 4. The germline gives CDR1 SGHTA, CDR2 FQGNSA. This CDR3 is built from 15 residues. The CDR3 here is CASSLVAGKADTQYF. The CDR3 DNA reads TGTGCCAGCAGCTTAGTAGCGGGGAAGGCAGATACGCAGTATTTT.

This clonotype was seen repeatedly, ten times or more. The V gene is TRBV6-5, the J gene TRBJ2-7, with TRBD1 matching 11 bases. This CDR3 has 16 residues. Germline CDR1 and CDR2: MNHEY and SVGAGI. J gave up 5 bases and V 2 bases, and 8 bases lay outside the gene matches. CDR3: CASSYPGQGGMDEQYF. The CDR3 nucleotides are TGTGCCAGCAGTTACCCGGGACAGGGGGGTATGGACGAGCAGTACTTC.

J is TRBJ2-2 and V is TRBV7-3, with 8 bases identical to TRBD2. Germline CDR1 SGHTA, CDR2 FQGTGA. Losses at the gene ends were 4 bases for V and 1 base for J; bases not matched to a gene: 8. CDR3 length: 17 residues. CDR3 DNA: TGTGCCAGCAGCTCCCTTTCCACTAGCGGGAACACCGGGGAGCTGTTTTTT. This encodes CASSSLSTSGNTGELFF.

V and J are TRBV5-1 and TRBJ2-5; D is undetermined. The CDR3 is 13 residues long. Germline V gene sequence: CDR1 SGHRS, CDR2 YFSETQ. The V gene lost 0 bases and the J gene lost 5 bases, with 8 bases spanning the gap. The CDR3 bases are TGCGCCAGCAGCTTGGGGTTTGAGGAGACCCAGTACTTC. Translated: CASSLGFEETQYF.

This clonotype was recorded at least ten times. This chain joins TRBV15 and TRBJ1-5; tentative D call: TRBD1 (5 bases). The CDR3 is 13 amino acids. Germline CDR1 reads LNHNV; CDR2 reads YYDKDF (reference sequence). The V and J ends lost 6 bases and 5 bases respectively, with 11 bases between them. CDR3 sequence: CATRAGFDQPQHF. CDR3 DNA sequence: TGTGCCACCAGAGCAGGGTTCGATCAGCCCCAGCATTTT.